This record concerns one T cell receptor (beta chain) sequence. Germline V lookup: CDR1 SGHVS, CDR2 FQNEAQ. V was clipped by 1 base and J by 4 bases, with 16 bases between them. The CDR3 has 16 residues. The data were obtained in a study of blood T cell repertoires in COVID-19. Whole-study context: Acute and convalescent COVID-19 samples came from the United States, Italy and Spain.

TCRdb keeps only in-frame clones here, not all; method: immunoSEQ multiplex PCR. The table shows some 200,000 clones, with approximately 90% occurring only once. The V and J genes are TRBV7-8 and TRBJ1-2, with D perhaps matching TRBD1 (5 bases). The sequenced sample consisted of peripheral blood. This clonotype originated in a man between 50 and 59 years old with acute or convalescent COVID-19. The CDR3 coding sequence is TGTGCCAGCAGCTTAGGTCCAGGGTCACTTATCTATGGCTACACCTTC. It translates to CASSLGPGSLIYGYTF.